Sequencing of this T cell receptor (beta chain) was carried out in a study of T-cell reconstitution after alpha-beta-depleted transplantation in children (dated by TCRdb to 2016 to 2018). With regard to the full study: The study quantitatively tracked T-cell immune reconstitution after TCRalphabeta/CD19-depleted allogeneic hematopoietic cell transplantation in children using TCR repertoire profiling. Points the paper makes about the study in general: In some patients, the high TCRbeta diversity seen at day 60 was put down to recipient T cells and intrathymic progenitors that had survived conditioning. The apparently early recovery of alphabetaT-cell counts about two months after transplant reportedly depended on only several hundred rapidly expanded clones that came from non-depleted graft cells. Hyperexpanded clone frequencies declined over subsequent months; after one year, T-cell counts and TCRbeta diversity were mostly attributed to newly produced T cells.

The CDR3 contains 14 residues, cysteine and phenylalanine counted. Just the 42-base CDR3 DNA is kept, in frame starting at base 1. V loses 3 bases at its end and J loses 7 bases; junction bases beyond the gene matches: 7. Library preparation was by PCR. Sequencing used an Illumina HiSeq 2500. To normalize quantification of the TCRbeta repertoire, the TCR libraries were built with molecular barcoding that relied on unique molecular identifiers. TCRdb reprocessing: public reads trimmed at Q25 with fastp, clones called with MiXCR, in-frame beta chains kept. Entries are consolidated by CDR3 protein sequence, retaining the most common genes and DNA. The sample table contains hundreds of thousands of distinct CDR3 sequences; only one count was recorded for 15% to 20% of them. The top ten clones comprise roughly 29% of the sample. A few counts support this clonotype. The target of this receptor is not known. Qualities for individual bases were not recorded, and no much larger clone is one base off.

What this sample's treatment or condition label stands for: allogeneic hematopoietic cell transplantation with graft depleted of TCRalphabeta T cells and CD19 B cells. Transplant recipients were children who received TCRalphabeta/CD19-depleted allogeneic hematopoietic cell grafts. The source was PBMCs, mostly from graft donor cells, collected 360 days after TCRalphabeta/CD19-depleted stem cell transplant. This clonotype originated in a boy younger than two who had a stem cell transplant for Wiskott-Aldrich syndrome, so the T cells may come from the graft donor. The chain couples TRBV12-3 or TRBV12-4 to TRBJ2-7; TRBD2 agrees with 9 junctional bases. The DNA reads TGTGCCAGCAGTTTGTGCGGGAGGGTGTGTGAGCAGTACTTC. This gives the protein CASSLCGRVCEQYF.